This TCR beta chain was obtained from a study of cytomegalovirus exposure and HLA in healthy donors. Study outcomes and limitations: Cytomegalovirus-associated TCR beta chains were listed, numbering 150 to 200.

Repertoires were generated with immunoSEQ multiplex PCR, while TCRdb's copy carries only in-frame clones and drops some. Of approximately 160,000 clones in the sample, about 90% were seen once. This clone turned up a few times. Its antigen is still unknown. The V segment lost 0 bases and the J segment 8 bases; nucleotides outside the gene matches: 4. Germline lookup yields CDR1 LGHNA and CDR2 YSLEER. CDR3 length: 15 amino acids. The TCR sequence derives from a woman aged 25 to 39 in good health and CMV-seronegative. The specimen sequenced was PBMCs. The chain combines TRBV4-3 with TRBJ1-4; 9 bases align to TRBD1. DNA of the CDR3: TGCGCCAGCAGCCAAGATCGGACAGGGGTCGAAAAACTGTTTTTT. Amino acids: CASSQDRTGVEKLFF.